A selection of T cell receptor beta chains follows, all from one sample in a study of radiotherapy plus CTLA-4 blockade in lung cancer. Produced via immunoSEQ multiplex PCR; TCRdb's table is partial and in-frame only. Of roughly 80,000 clones listed, about 78% are singletons. The sample in question was peripheral blood, obtained from a patient treated with radiotherapy plus ipilimumab. The receptor source for this set is a human donor with non-small cell lung cancer who had a partial response to radiotherapy plus ipilimumab. Some clones in this sample may be carry-over from other donors' samples. Each CDR3 is given with its conserved first and last residue. The D gene is left open where the match is weak. For some rows the clone size is stated as once, few or many, or as a class when expanded; others skip it.

-	TRBV7-3	16	TRBD2	TRBJ2-7	TGTGCCAGCAGCTCACGGACTAGCGGGTGGGACTACGAGCAGTACTTC	CASSSRTSGWDYEQYF
few	TRBV19	15	-	TRBJ1-2	TGTGCCAGTAGTACAACCGGGACAACTAACTATGGCTACACCTTC	CASSTTGTTNYGYTF
-	TRBV9	15	-	TRBJ1-2	TGTGCCAGCAGCCCCCGAGGGAGGGGTGAGGCTGGCTACACCTTC	CASSPRGRGEAGYTF
-	TRBV4-3	17	-	TRBJ2-3	TGCGCCAGCAGCCAAGATGTGGCCATCTGGAGCACAGATACGCAGTATTTT	CASSQDVAIWSTDTQYF
-	TRBV7-7	15	-	TRBJ2-5	TGTGCCAGCAGCTTAGCCGGCGGGGACCAAGAGACCCAGTACTTC	CASSLAGGDQETQYF
-	TRBV6-6	13	-	TRBJ1-1	TGTGCCAGCGGAGGCAGGATGAACACTGAAGCTTTCTTT	CASGGRMNTEAFF
-	TRBV29-1	14	TRBD2	TRBJ2-3	TGCAGCGTGAAAGCGGGGGGGCAGAGAGATACGCAGTATTTT	CSVKAGGQRDTQYF
-	TRBV19	14	-	TRBJ1-2	TGTGCCAGTAGTATAGGGGGAGGCACACTGGGCTACACCTTC	CASSIGGGTLGYTF
once	TRBV11-3	15	-	TRBJ2-7	TGTGCCAGCAGCATCCAAACCGGGTTTGAGTACGAGCAGTACTTC	CASSIQTGFEYEQYF
-	TRBV7-2	14	-	TRBJ2-7	TGTGCCAGCAGCTCCCCCCCCCGCTCCTACGAGCAGTACTTC	CASSSPPRSYEQYF
-	TRBV7-8	19	-	TRBJ2-2	TGTGCCAGCAGCATTAGGGACAGGGGCCTAGCGGGAAACCCCGGGGAGCTGTTTTTT	CASSIRDRGLAGNPGELFF
-	TRBV7-8	15	-	TRBJ1-3	TGTGCCAGCAGCTTACGGGAGACCCCTGGAAACACCATATATTTT	CASSLRETPGNTIYF
-	TRBV6-7	17	TRBD2	TRBJ2-5	TGTGCCATCAACTGGCCGAGCGGGGAGGGGTCCCGGGAGACCCAGTACTTC	CAINWPSGEGSRETQYF
-	TRBV9	14	-	TRBJ1-1	TGTGCCAGCAGCACCACACAGATCTCCAAACCAGCTTTCTTT	CASSTTQISKPAFF
-	TRBV7-2	12	-	TRBJ2-7	TGTGCCAGCAGCTTACGCAGTTACGAGCAGTACTTC	CASSLRSYEQYF
once	TRBV4-3	13	-	TRBJ2-1	TGCGCCAGCAGCCAAATAACAGACCGTGAGCAGTTCTTC	CASSQITDREQFF
-	TRBV19	13	-	TRBJ1-4	TGTGCCAGCTGCCTGAGGGAAGGTGAAAAACTGTTTTTT	CASCLREGEKLFF
-	TRBV6-6	15	-	TRBJ2-7	TGTGCCAGCAGTTACTCGAGTAGCGGAACCTACGAGCAGTACTTC	CASSYSSSGTYEQYF
-	TRBV5-1	17	-	TRBJ2-2	TGCGCCAGCAGCTTGTGGCCGAATGCCGCGAACACCGGGGAGCTGTTTTTT	CASSLWPNAANTGELFF
few	TRBV5-4	14	TRBD1	TRBJ1-1	TGTGCCAGCAGCTCTCAGGGGGTTCGGGCTGAAGCTTTCTTT	CASSSQGVRAEAFF
-	TRBV11-2	14	-	TRBJ2-5	TGTGCCAGCAGCTTAGGCTATCTACAAGAGACCCAGTACTTC	CASSLGYLQETQYF
-	TRBV6-1	15	-	TRBJ2-7	TGTGCCAGCAGTCTTGAAGGGGCTGGCTCCTACGAGCAGTACTTC	CASSLEGAGSYEQYF
-	TRBV9	15	TRBD2	TRBJ2-1	TGTGCCAGCAGCGTTAGGACTAGCGGGGGCAATGAGCAGTTCTTC	CASSVRTSGGNEQFF
-	TRBV6-5	14	-	TRBJ2-7	TGTGCCAGCAGTGAAACTTGGAGCTCCTACGAGCAGTACTTC	CASSETWSSYEQYF
few	TRBV6-1	14	-	TRBJ2-5	TGTGCCAGCAGTGAAGGAGGGAACCAAGAGACCCAGTACTTC	CASSEGGNQETQYF
-	TRBV9	15	-	TRBJ1-2	TGTGCCAGCAGCGTAGACCCTACCGGGGCGGGGGACTACACCTTC	CASSVDPTGAGDYTF
-	TRBV19	14	-	TRBJ1-2	TGTGCCAGTACGACCAACAGGGCACTCTATGGCTACACCTTC	CASTTNRALYGYTF
-	TRBV25-1	16	-	TRBJ2-5	TGTGCCAGCAGTGATTTCACTAGCACAAAACAAGAGACCCAGTACTTC	CASSDFTSTKQETQYF
-	TRBV7-3	15	-	TRBJ1-1	TGTGCCAGCAGACTATACCCTCAGGGCAACACTGAAGCTTTCTTT	CASRLYPQGNTEAFF
-	TRBV11-2	14	-	TRBJ2-1	TGTGCCAGCAGCTTACAGGGTTCCTACAATGAGCAGTTCTTC	CASSLQGSYNEQFF
once	TRBV11-1	15	-	TRBJ1-1	TGTGCCAGCAGCTTCGGGGGGCGCGGGGTCACTGAAGCTTTCTTT	CASSFGGRGVTEAFF
-	TRBV4-3	15	TRBD1	TRBJ2-2	TGCGCCAGCAGCCAAACGACAGGGGATGGCCGGGAGCTGTTTTTT	CASSQTTGDGRELFF
-	TRBV11-2	13	TRBD1	TRBJ1-2	TGTGCCAGCAGCCCGAGGACAGGCGTTGGCTACACCTTC	CASSPRTGVGYTF
-	TRBV6-4	12	-	TRBJ1-1	TGTGCCAGCAGTGACAGGGGTCGGAGAGCTTTCTTT	CASSDRGRRAFF
-	TRBV7-8	15	TRBD1	TRBJ2-7	TGTGCCAGCAGCTTGGTACAGGGGCAAGGTTACGAGCAGTACTTC	CASSLVQGQGYEQYF
-	TRBV7-6	19	TRBD1	TRBJ1-2	TGTGCCAGCAGCACCCGGGACAGGGGGCGTTTAAAACAAGACTATGGCTACACCTTC	CASSTRDRGRLKQDYGYTF
few	TRBV19	12	TRBD2	TRBJ2-3	TGTGCCAGTAGTAGCGGGGGTGGTACGCAGTATTTT	CASSSGGGTQYF
-	TRBV18	17	-	TRBJ2-7	TGTGCCAGCTCACCACCGGGTACAGTAAAGACCTCCTACGAGCAGTACTTC	CASSPPGTVKTSYEQYF
once	TRBV28	13	-	TRBJ1-2	TGTGCCAGCAGTTTATTCCGGGGCTATGGCTACACCTTC	CASSLFRGYGYTF
-	TRBV5-1	15	TRBD1	TRBJ2-7	TGCGCCAGCACCGCTCTGACAGGGCAAGCCTACGAGCAGTACTTC	CASTALTGQAYEQYF
-	TRBV15	16	TRBD2	TRBJ2-1	TGTGCCACCAGCGCAGCCTGGGGGAGGGGTGACAATGAGCAGTTCTTC	CATSAAWGRGDNEQFF
-	TRBV11-3	15	-	TRBJ1-1	TGTGCCAGCAGCTTAGTGTCAGTAGGGGACACTGAAGCTTTCTTT	CASSLVSVGDTEAFF
few	TRBV12-2	16	-	TRBJ1-4	TGTGCAAGTCGCTCTATACCGGGACAGAAGAATGAAAAACTGTTTTTT	CASRSIPGQKNEKLFF
-	TRBV29-1	12	-	TRBJ1-3	TGCAGCGCGGGTATGGCTGGAAACACCATATATTTT	CSAGMAGNTIYF
-	TRBV19	17	TRBD1	TRBJ1-2	TGTGCCAGCAGAGGAACCGGGACAGGTGGAGGTGTAGAGGGCTACACCTTC	CASRGTGTGGGVEGYTF
-	TRBV5-1	16	-	TRBJ1-3	TGCGCCAGCAGCTTCGTAGCAGCCACCTCTGGAAACACCATATATTTT	CASSFVAATSGNTIYF
-	TRBV7-9	12	-	TRBJ1-1	TGTGCCAGCAGCACCCCGGGCACTGAAGCTTTCTTT	CASSTPGTEAFF
once	TRBV19	13	TRBD1	TRBJ1-2	TGTGCCAGTAGGACAAGACAGGGTAGCGGCTACACCTTC	CASRTRQGSGYTF
-	TRBV7-9	13	TRBD2	TRBJ2-5	TGTGCCAGCACTCCTGGTCGCGGGAGAACCCAGTACTTC	CASTPGRGRTQYF